The 30 T cell receptor beta chains reported below all come from one sample, sequenced in a study of blood T cell repertoires in COVID-19. Clones were sequenced by immunoSEQ multiplex PCR, and TCRdb holds only the in-frame ones, with some missing. Counted here are 100,000 to 150,000 clones, roughly 85% occurring once; the ten biggest clones make up 25% to 30%. Sequencing was done on a sample of peripheral blood. Receptors were obtained from a woman over 75 with acute or convalescent COVID-19.

This clone was seen a few times. This CDR3 reads CASSLEQRGNTIYF. The CDR3 DNA is TGTGCCAGCAGCTTAGAGCAGCGGGGAAACACCATATATTTT. V gene TRBV7-9 combines with J gene TRBJ1-3; no clear D. Germline CDR1 is SEHNR and CDR2 is FQNEAQ (reference sequence). The CDR3 sequence is 14 residues long. V lost 1 base, J lost 4 bases, and 8 bases lay in between.

The sample holds one count of this clone. The V and J genes are TRBV4-3 and TRBJ1-6; 7 nucleotides match TRBD1. Germline V gene data show CDR1 as LGHNA and CDR2 as YSLEER. The ends lost 0 bases at V and 11 bases at J; junction bases unmatched: 10. The CDR3 is 16 residues long. The CDR3 coding sequence is TGCGCCAGCAGCCAAGATCCGGAACAGGGGCTAGCACCCCTCCACTTT. It specifies CASSQDPEQGLAPLHF.

CDR3 sequence: CASSQDMRAETQYF. CDR3 nucleotide sequence: TGTGCCAGCAGCCAAGATATGAGGGCCGAGACCCAGTACTTC. The chain is built from TRBV3-1 (or the pseudogene TRBV3-2) and TRBJ2-5, with D possibly matching TRBD2 (5 bases). CDR1 is LGHDT, CDR2 YNNKEL, per germline (reference sequence). V lost 0 bases and J lost 5, with 10 bases in between. CDR3 length: 14 residues.

The V call is TRBV27, the J call TRBJ2-7, with D uncertain. The V end lost 3 bases, the J end lost 3 bases, and 12 bases lay between the germline ends. The CDR3 is 14 residues long. The germline gives CDR1 MNHEY, CDR2 SMNVEV (reference sequence). The CDR3 bases are TGTGCCAGCAGTTTGCGCCAGGAATTCTACGAGCAGTACTTC. Translated: CASSLRQEFYEQYF.

The J gene is TRBJ2-2, the V gene TRBV7-3, with D possibly TRBD2 on 5 matching bases. The CDR3 extends over 15 amino acids. V lost 4 bases and J 4 bases, leaving 13 bases between the germline ends. CDR1 is SGHTA, CDR2 FQGTGA, per germline. The CDR3 sequence: CASSYSRDSTGELFF. The CDR3 coding sequence is TGTGCCAGCAGCTACTCGAGGGATTCCACCGGGGAGCTGTTTTTT.

This clone was seen only once. The chain uses TRBV9 and TRBJ1-4; D possibly corresponds to TRBD1 (6 bases). This CDR3 has 15 amino acids. CDR1 is SGDLS, CDR2 YYNGEE, per germline. Trimming cost V 3 bases and J 8 bases, with 17 bases left between them. The CDR3 DNA follows: TGTGCCAGCAGCGCCACAGGGTTTGGAAAGGAAAAACTGTTTTTT. Translating gives CASSATGFGKEKLFF.

V gene TRBV5-1 combines with J gene TRBJ1-4, with no clear D. The CDR3 is 12 amino acids. V was pared by 0 bases and J by 7 bases, with 4 bases between. Germline CDR1 SGHRS, CDR2 YFSETQ. The CDR3 reads CASSLDGEKLFF. As DNA, the CDR3 is TGCGCCAGCAGCTTGGACGGTGAAAAACTGTTTTTT. The entire variable domain, with the rest obtained from reference TRBV5-1 and TRBJ1-4, is as follows: KAGVTQTPRYLIKTRGQQVTLSCSPISGHRSVSWYQQTPGQGLQFLFEYFSETQRNKGNFPGRFSGRQFSNSRSEMNVSTLELGDSALYLCASSLDGEKLFFGSGTQLSVL.

The chain combines TRBV7-9 with TRBJ2-7, with 7 bases that match TRBD2. The CDR3 extends over 12 amino acids. V shed 5 bases, J shed 7 bases, and the junction held 5 bases outside the gene matches. The germline gives CDR1 SEHNR, CDR2 FQNEAQ (reference sequence). The CDR3 DNA reads TGTGCCAGCAGCATTCTCGGGGGGGAGCAGTACTTC. Translation gives CASSILGGEQYF.

The chain joins TRBV15 to TRBJ1-1; no clear D gene. The germline CDR1 and CDR2 sequences are LNHNV and YYDKDF (reference sequence). The CDR3 is 12 amino acids. V lost 3 bases to trimming and J lost 1 base, with 3 bases between them. The CDR3 region is CATSSQNTEAFF. In DNA form, the CDR3 reads TGTGCCACCAGCAGCCAGAACACTGAAGCTTTCTTT.

The chain is built from TRBV29-1 and TRBJ2-7; D gene uncertain. Germline V gene lookup returns CDR1 SQVTM and CDR2 ANQGSEA. V gave up 5 bases and J gave up 5 bases, with 16 bases separating them. CDR3 length equals 13 residues. The CDR3 bases are TGCAGCGTTAACGGCAGCCCAGGCAACGAGCAGTACTTC. This sequence encodes CSVNGSPGNEQYF.

The chain carries TRBV7-2 and TRBJ2-5; D is undetermined. CDR3 length: 11 amino acids. The germline CDR1 and CDR2 sequences are SGHTA and FQGNSA. V gave up 2 bases and J gave up 11 bases, with 9 bases separating them. The CDR3 loop is CASSLRLKQYF. The CDR3 region has the DNA TGTGCCAGCAGCTTACGACTCAAGCAGTACTTC. The full variable domain, in which reference TRBV7-2 and TRBJ2-5 provide the parts outside the CDR3, is GAGVSQSPSNKVTEKGKDVELRCDPISGHTALYWYRQSLGQGLEFLIYFQGNSAPDKSGLPSDRFSAERTGGSVSTLTIQRTQQEDSAVYLCASSLRLKQYFGPGTRLLVL.

The chain combines TRBV5-1 with TRBJ1-1; D gene uncertain. Germline CDR1 is SGHRS and CDR2 is YFSETQ. V was cut by 1 base and J by 1 base, with 8 bases left in between. The CDR3 extends over 14 amino acids. DNA of the CDR3: TGCGCCAGCAGCTTGTCTCGGGGGAACACTGAAGCTTTCTTT. Residues: CASSLSRGNTEAFF.

The chain links TRBV7-9 to TRBJ1-2; 8 bases agree with TRBD1. J was trimmed by 13 bases and V by 1 base; bases with no gene match: 11. Germline V gene data show CDR1 as SEHNR and CDR2 as FQNEAQ (reference sequence). The CDR3 covers 14 residues. The CDR3 nucleotides are TGTGCCAGCAGCTTAGTACAACAGGGGGTAGGGGGCACCTTC. Translated: CASSLVQQGVGGTF.

The V and J genes are TRBV5-1 and TRBJ2-2, with D possibly TRBD1 on 6 matching bases. The V gene lost 4 bases and the J gene lost 3 bases, with 19 bases spanning the gap. The CDR3 contains 17 residues. Germline assignment: CDR1 SGHRS and CDR2 YFSETQ. The CDR3 spells CASSLLGTRADTGELFF. In nucleotides, the CDR3 is TGCGCCAGCAGCCTCCTCGGGACACGAGCGGACACCGGGGAGCTGTTTTTT.

The V and J genes are TRBV3-1 (or the pseudogene TRBV3-2) and TRBJ2-1; TRBD2 matches at 10 bases. CDR3 length equals 16 residues. Germline lookup yields CDR1 LGHDT and CDR2 YNNKEL (reference sequence). The junction had 7 bases not matched to a gene; V was cut back by 2 bases and J by 6 bases. The CDR3 DNA follows: TGTGCCAGCAGCCAACGGGTACTAGCGGGGATCAATGAGCAGTTCTTC. Encoded protein: CASSQRVLAGINEQFF.

The rearrangement uses TRBV7-2 and TRBJ2-5, with 10 positions matching TRBD1. Germline trimming cut 2 bases from V and 7 bases from J; bases unmatched to any gene: 7. CDR1 and CDR2 from the germline V gene are SGHTA and FQGNSA. The CDR3 is 15 residues long. CDR3 loop: CASSLRDRGSGTQYF. CDR3 bases: TGTGCCAGCAGCTTAAGGGACAGGGGTTCGGGGACCCAGTACTTC.

This clone was counted a single time. This chain uses TRBV9 with TRBJ2-7; the match to TRBD1 covers 9 bases. The CDR3 sequence is 14 residues long. The V gene end was trimmed by 3 bases and the J gene end by 2 bases; junction bases not matched to a gene: 3. Germline-derived CDR1 and CDR2 are SGDLS and YYNGEE. CDR3 sequence: CASSARDRAYEQYF. The CDR3 DNA reads TGTGCCAGCAGCGCGAGGGACAGGGCCTACGAGCAGTACTTC.

The chain links TRBV19 to TRBJ2-3, with 8 bases matching TRBD2. The CDR3 loop spans 17 amino acids. Germline loops: CDR1 LNHDA, CDR2 SQIVND (reference sequence). V lost 5 bases and J lost 4; bases outside the gene matches: 14. The CDR3 region has the DNA TGTGCCAGTAGTCCTCGGATAGCGGGACGGCGAGCAGATACGCAGTATTTT. Translated: CASSPRIAGRRADTQYF.

The chain couples TRBV7-9 to TRBJ2-1; D is possibly TRBD2 (5 bases). Looked up from germline, CDR1 is SEHNR and CDR2 is FQNEAQ (reference sequence). Trimming cost V 1 base and J 9 bases, with 16 bases left between them. There are 15 residues in the CDR3. The CDR3 sequence is CASSLVFPSLGEQFF. The CDR3 DNA follows: TGTGCCAGCAGCTTAGTGTTCCCTAGCCTTGGTGAGCAGTTCTTC.

The rearrangement joins TRBV18 to TRBJ1-1; no clear D gene. V was clipped by 4 bases and J by 4 bases, with 10 bases between them. The CDR3 runs to 13 residues. Germline V CDR1 and CDR2: KGHSH, LQKENI. The CDR3 DNA sequence: TGTGCCAGCTCACTACCTTCGGGCACTGAAGCTTTCTTT. Amino acid sequence: CASSLPSGTEAFF.

This chain joins TRBV11-3 and TRBJ2-5; 7 bases are shared with TRBD2. Germline trimming cut 4 bases from V and 5 bases from J; bases unmatched to any gene: 7. Germline values: CDR1 SGHNT, CDR2 YENEEA. CDR3 length: 14 residues. CDR3 coding DNA: TGTGCCAGCAGCTCGGGGGGTTTTAGGGAGACCCAGTACTTC. Translation gives CASSSGGFRETQYF.

The V and J genes are TRBV11-2 and TRBJ1-3; D gene ambiguous. Trimming took off 0 bases at V and 11 bases at J, with 8 bases between the two ends. Germline V gives CDR1 SGHAT, CDR2 FQNNGV. The CDR3 consists of 12 residues. This chain's CDR3 is CASSLEGRSIYF. The DNA for the CDR3 is TGTGCCAGCAGCTTAGAGGGCCGGTCCATATATTTT.

The chain carries TRBV4-2 and TRBJ1-4, with a weak D call TRBD1 (6 bases). The germline CDR1 and CDR2 sequences are LGHNA and YNFKEQ. The V end was cut by 0 bases, the J end by 5 bases, with 10 bases between. This CDR3 is built from 15 residues. The CDR3 DNA is TGTGCCAGCAGCCAAGATAAAACAGGGAATGAAAAACTGTTTTTT. This translates into CASSQDKTGNEKLFF.

This chain joins TRBV6-2 or TRBV6-3 and TRBJ1-2, with TRBD1 as a possible D gene (5 bases). The CDR3 has 15 residues. CDR1 and CDR2 (germline): MNHEY, SVGEGT. V dropped 4 bases and J dropped 2 bases, with 14 bases sitting between them. In DNA, the CDR3 is TGTGCCAGCAGTTCTCACCGGGGGATAAACTATGGCTACACCTTC. Its translation is CASSSHRGINYGYTF.

The V and J genes are TRBV20-1 and TRBJ2-5; D not certain. Trimming pared 3 bases from V and 2 bases from J, leaving 19 bases between. CDR3 length equals 16 residues. Germline CDR1 DFQATT, CDR2 SNEGSKA (reference sequence). The DNA for the CDR3 is TGCAGTGCTAGTTCCCCCCGCGGTGGCTATCAAGAGACCCAGTACTTC. Translated: CSASSPRGGYQETQYF.

The chain employs TRBV4-1 and TRBJ2-3; 7 bases map to TRBD2. CDR3 length equals 16 residues. CDR1 and CDR2 from the germline V gene are MGHRA and YSYEKL. V was clipped by 4 bases and J by 1 base; unmatched bases: 8. CDR3 protein: CASSPLGRGRTDTQYF. Written as DNA, the CDR3 is TGCGCCAGCAGCCCGTTGGGGAGGGGACGCACAGATACGCAGTATTTT.

The rearrangement links TRBV6-5 to TRBJ1-1; TRBD1 agrees at 8 bases. With 11 bases clipped from V and 3 bases from J, the junction kept 8 bases outside the gene matches. The CDR3 is made up of 13 amino acids. Germline loops: CDR1 MNHEY, CDR2 SVGAGI. CDR3 in amino acids: CAAIQGVYTEAFF. In DNA, the CDR3 is TGTGCCGCAATACAGGGGGTGTACACTGAAGCTTTCTTT.

This sequence joins TRBV5-6 and TRBJ2-2; D perhaps matches TRBD2 (5 bases). V gave up 0 bases and J gave up 5 bases, with 11 bases separating them. This CDR3 is 15 amino acids long. Germline V gene lookup returns CDR1 SGHDT and CDR2 YYEEEE. CDR3 in amino acids: CASSLGRALTGELFF. The DNA for the CDR3 is TGTGCCAGCAGCTTGGGGCGGGCTCTTACCGGGGAGCTGTTTTTT. The full variable domain, completed using reference TRBV5-6 and TRBJ2-2, is DAGVTQSPTHLIKTRGQQVTLRCSPKSGHDTVSWYQQALGQGPQFIFQYYEEEERQRGNFPDRFSGHQFPNYSSELNVNALLLGDSALYLCASSLGRALTGELFFGEGSRLTVL.

The gene calls are TRBV28 and TRBJ1-1; D might be TRBD1 (5 bases). This CDR3 spans 12 amino acids. The V end was cut by 5 bases, the J end by 7 bases, with 11 bases between. Germline CDR1 is MDHEN and CDR2 is SYDVKM. The CDR3: CASSRQTVEAFF. CDR3 DNA: TGTGCCAGCAGTCGACAGACAGTTGAAGCTTTCTTT.

This clone was detected a few times. The rearrangement joins TRBV11-2 to TRBJ2-7; 10 bases match TRBD2. CDR3 length: 16 amino acids. CDR1 SGHAT and CDR2 FQNNGV come from the germline V gene. V trimming: 4 bases; J trimming: 3 bases; junction bases outside the gene matches: 9. The CDR3 protein is CASSSLQRGGLYEQYV. In DNA form, the CDR3 reads TGTGCCAGCAGCTCTCTTCAGCGGGGGGGCCTCTACGAGCAGTACGTC.